These 13 T cell receptor beta chains share one sample of origin, sequenced in a study of CD4 T cells in relation to SARS-CoV-2 and coronaviruses. These receptors' targets are unknown. Repertoires were generated with immunoSEQ multiplex PCR, while TCRdb's copy carries only in-frame clones and drops some. The sample has 10,000 to 13,000 clones, 84% seen once. The unexposed donors gave CD4+ T cells in about 2010-2019, prior to COVID-19. The cells were cultured for 10 days before CD4+ T cells were isolated. The material sequenced was CD4+ T cells from PBMCs, cultured in vitro. Receptor source: a human donor in good health.

The chain joins TRBV12-3 or TRBV12-4 to TRBJ2-6; D is undetermined. Trimming removed 8 bases at V and 1 base at J, with 6 bases between. The CDR3 consists of 13 residues. The CDR3 coding sequence is TGTGCCAGCGGGGTGTCTGGGGCCAACGTCCTGACTTTC. The encoded protein is CASGVSGANVLTF.

The genes are TRBV5-6 and TRBJ2-5, with 8 bases matching TRBD1. The trim removed 3 bases at V and 5 bases at J, leaving 9 bases unmatched. Germline CDR1 SGHDT, CDR2 YYEEEE. This CDR3 spans 15 amino acids. CDR3 sequence: CASSSYIGQGETQYF. CDR3 DNA sequence: TGTGCCAGCAGCTCGTACATCGGACAGGGCGAGACCCAGTACTTC.

The genes are TRBV3-1 (or the pseudogene TRBV3-2) and TRBJ2-3; no reliable D call. The CDR3 is 12 residues long. Germline V CDR1 and CDR2: LGHDT, YNNKEL (reference sequence). V dropped 1 base and J dropped 2 bases, with 1 base sitting between them. CDR3 sequence: CASSQATDTQYF. The CDR3 region has the DNA TGTGCCAGCAGCCAAGCCACAGATACGCAGTATTTT.

V gene TRBV7-8 combines with J gene TRBJ2-7, with D possibly matching TRBD2 (7 bases). The CDR3 extends over 14 amino acids. Germline values: CDR1 SGHVS, CDR2 FQNEAQ. Trimming took off 6 bases at V and 7 bases at J, with 19 bases between the two ends. The CDR3 is CASRFREGRGEQYF. Here the CDR3 DNA reads TGTGCCAGCAGATTTAGGGAGGGGAGGGGGGAGCAGTACTTC.

This rearrangement joins TRBV6-5 to TRBJ2-7; no firm D call. V was shortened by 2 bases and J by 5 bases, with 10 bases between the two germline ends. This CDR3 has 13 amino acids. Germline CDR1 MNHEY, CDR2 SVGAGI. In nucleotides, the CDR3 is TGTGCCAGCAGTTACCGGTCTGAGGACGAGCAGTACTTC. This translates into CASSYRSEDEQYF.

The chain links TRBV19 to TRBJ1-6; TRBD1 aligns across 7 bases. This CDR3 comprises 16 residues. J lost 9 bases, V lost 3 bases, and 11 bases had no gene match. Germline V CDR1 and CDR2: LNHDA, SQIVND (reference sequence). The CDR3 nucleotides read TGTGCCAGTAGTATCTCCGCCAGGGGGTTAGGTTCACCCCTCCACTTT. Amino acids: CASSISARGLGSPLHF.

The chain couples TRBV9 to TRBJ2-7; TRBD1 might be the D (6 bases). Looked up from germline, CDR1 is SGDLS and CDR2 is YYNGEE. V was cut by 3 bases and J by 2 bases, with 15 bases left in between. CDR3 length: 15 residues. CDR3 bases: TGTGCCAGCAGCGCCTCCGGGACACCGGCCTACGAGCAGTACTTC. It specifies CASSASGTPAYEQYF.

This sequence joins TRBV10-3 and TRBJ2-2; a weak D match, TRBD1 (6 bases). The germline gives CDR1 ENHRY, CDR2 SYGVKD. CDR3 length equals 15 residues. V lost 2 bases, J lost 1 base, and 8 bases lay in between. CDR3 amino acids: CAISEGTLNTGELFF. The CDR3 DNA sequence: TGTGCCATCAGTGAGGGGACATTGAACACCGGGGAGCTGTTTTTT.

The chain carries TRBV6-1 and TRBJ2-2; D is unresolved. Trimming took 1 base from V and 1 from J, leaving 10 bases between them. The CDR3 is made up of 16 amino acids. Per germline, CDR1 MNHNS and CDR2 SASEGT. The CDR3 bases are TGTGCCAGCAGTGAAGGCCCGGGTCGGAACACCGGGGAGCTGTTTTTT. Translation: CASSEGPGRNTGELFF.

V gene TRBV11-2 combines with J gene TRBJ1-4; D uncertain. Germline V gives CDR1 SGHAT, CDR2 FQNNGV. The CDR3 covers 15 residues. The V and J ends lost 5 bases and 0 bases respectively, with 10 bases between them. The CDR3 DNA sequence: TGTGCCAGCAGCCTAGCGGCTACAACTAATGAAAAACTGTTTTTT. Translated: CASSLAATTNEKLFF.

The CDR3 sequence: CAAGDAPSDEQYF. CDR3 nucleotide sequence: TGCGCCGCGGGGGACGCCCCAAGCGACGAGCAGTACTTC. The chain has TRBV5-1 and TRBJ2-7; TRBD2 matches at 7 bases. Per germline, CDR1 SGHRS and CDR2 YFSETQ. J was trimmed by 5 bases and V by 10 bases; bases with no gene match: 12. There are 13 residues in the CDR3.

In this sample, this clone turned up a few times. The gene calls are TRBV4-3 and TRBJ1-2, with 9 bases lining up with TRBD1. This CDR3 contains 18 residues. The junction had 12 bases not matched to a gene; V was cut back by 0 bases and J by 4 bases. Germline CDR1 is LGHNA and CDR2 is YSLEER. DNA of the CDR3: TGCGCCAGCAGCCAAGATCTCGCCGGTACAGGGGGCGTCTATGGCTACACCTTC. It yields the protein CASSQDLAGTGGVYGYTF.

V gene TRBV29-1 combines with J gene TRBJ1-2; no clear D gene. The CDR3 extends over 13 amino acids. The germline V gene has CDR1 SQVTM and CDR2 ANQGSEA. V lost 0 bases and J lost 8, with 13 bases in between. The CDR3 here is CSVEDKVGWGYTF. DNA for the CDR3: TGCAGCGTTGAAGATAAAGTAGGGTGGGGCTACACCTTC.